This T cell receptor (beta chain) is from a study of blood T cell repertoires in COVID-19. CDR3 length: 15 residues. The V gene's germline CDR1 is LNHDA and CDR2 SQIVND (reference sequence). The J segment lost 3 bases and the V segment lost 6 bases, leaving 9 bases of the junction unmatched. As originally analysed: Reference gene primers were amplified, and this amplification served to estimate nucleated cell counts. Data came from immunoSEQ multiplex PCR; TCRdb stores just in-frame clones and leaves some out. The DNA gave D and trimming, while V, J and clone size come from that table. The sample holds a few hundred thousand clones, approximately 86% seen once. Assignments of participants to cohorts depended upon their own reported clinical history.

The rearrangement uses TRBV19 and TRBJ1-2; 8 bases map to TRBD1. The sequenced sample consisted of PBMCs or T cells enriched from blood (not recorded which). The sequence came from a woman in her thirties who had been exposed to COVID-19. The CDR3 nucleotides read TGTGCCAGTAGCCCCAGCAGGGGGCGCGACTATGGCTACACCTTC. This translates into CASSPSRGRDYGYTF.